Ten or more counts support the clone carrying this TCR beta chain. What it recognizes is unknown. This sample was included in a study of T-cell reconstitution after alpha-beta-depleted transplantation in children. Study results and limitations: Counts and diversity of T cells one year after transplant came mostly from newly produced T cells.

As it was prepared, the TCRbeta library received unique molecular identifiers. TCRdb independently ran MiXCR on the PCR reads; one entry per CDR3 protein. This table holds about 300,000 distinct CDR3 sequences, about a tenth found once. This sequence originates from a boy less than two years old with acute myeloid leukemia, due to receive a stem cell transplant. This material consisted of PBMCs, taken before TCRalphabeta/CD19-depleted stem cell transplant.

CDR3 loop: CSVRQGGVNQPQHF. CDR3 DNA: TGCAGCGTTAGGCAGGGAGGGGTGAATCAGCCCCAGCATTTT. V is TRBV29-1 and J is TRBJ1-5; possible D gene TRBD1, 5 bases. Germline V gene data show CDR1 as SQVTM and CDR2 as ANQGSEA. This CDR3 is 14 amino acids long. Trimming shortened V by 5 bases and J by 4 bases, and 15 bases separated the two germline ends.